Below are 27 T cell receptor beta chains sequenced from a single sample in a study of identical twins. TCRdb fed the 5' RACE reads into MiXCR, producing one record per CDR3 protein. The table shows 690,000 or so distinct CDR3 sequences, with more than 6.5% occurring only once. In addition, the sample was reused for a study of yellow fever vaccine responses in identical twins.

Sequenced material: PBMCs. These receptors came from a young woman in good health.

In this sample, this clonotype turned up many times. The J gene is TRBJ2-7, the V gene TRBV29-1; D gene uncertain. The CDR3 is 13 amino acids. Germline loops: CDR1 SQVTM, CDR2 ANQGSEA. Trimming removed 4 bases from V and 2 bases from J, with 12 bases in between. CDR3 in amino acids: CSVGTDDPYEQYF. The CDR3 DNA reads TGCAGCGTTGGGACCGACGACCCCTACGAGCAGTACTTC.

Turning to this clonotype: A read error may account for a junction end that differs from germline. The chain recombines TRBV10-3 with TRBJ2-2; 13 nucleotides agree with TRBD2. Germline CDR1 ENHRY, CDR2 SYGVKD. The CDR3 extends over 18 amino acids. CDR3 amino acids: CAFSLQTSGGAVAGELFF. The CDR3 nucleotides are TGTGCCTTCAGTTTACAAACTAGCGGGGGGGCCGTAGCCGGGGAGCTGTTTTTT.

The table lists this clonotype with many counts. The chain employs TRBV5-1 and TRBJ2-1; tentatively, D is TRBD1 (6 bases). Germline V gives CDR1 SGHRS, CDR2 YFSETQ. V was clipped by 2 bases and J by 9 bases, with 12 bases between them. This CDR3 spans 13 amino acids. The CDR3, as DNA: TGCGCCAGCAGCTTAAGGACAGCCACTGAGCAGTTCTTC. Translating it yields CASSLRTATEQFF.

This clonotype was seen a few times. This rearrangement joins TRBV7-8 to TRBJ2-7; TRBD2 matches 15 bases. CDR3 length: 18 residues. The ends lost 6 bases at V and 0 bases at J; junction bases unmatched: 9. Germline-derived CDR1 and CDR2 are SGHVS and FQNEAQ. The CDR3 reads CASRRTSGRAGGSYEQYF. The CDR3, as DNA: TGTGCCAGCAGGCGGACTAGCGGGAGGGCAGGCGGCTCCTACGAGCAGTACTTC.

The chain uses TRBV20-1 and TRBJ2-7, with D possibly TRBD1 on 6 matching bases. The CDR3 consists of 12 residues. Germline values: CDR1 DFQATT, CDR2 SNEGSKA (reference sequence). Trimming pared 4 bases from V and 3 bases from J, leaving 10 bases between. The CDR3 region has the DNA TGCAGTGCTATTACAGGGAACTACGAGCAGTACTTC. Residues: CSAITGNYEQYF.

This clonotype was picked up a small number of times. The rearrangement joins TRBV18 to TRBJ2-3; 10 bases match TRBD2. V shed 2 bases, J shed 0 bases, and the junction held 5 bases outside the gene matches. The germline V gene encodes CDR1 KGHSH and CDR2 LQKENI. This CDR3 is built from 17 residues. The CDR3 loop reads CASSPGTSDLSTDTQYF. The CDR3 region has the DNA TGTGCCAGCTCACCAGGGACTAGCGATTTAAGCACAGATACGCAGTATTTT.

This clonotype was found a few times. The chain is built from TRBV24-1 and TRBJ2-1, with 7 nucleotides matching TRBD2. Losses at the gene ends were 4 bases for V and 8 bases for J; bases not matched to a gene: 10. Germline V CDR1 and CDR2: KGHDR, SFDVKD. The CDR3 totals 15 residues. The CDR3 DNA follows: TGTGCCACCAGTGAACTTGGGACTACCGGCGATGAGCAGTTCTTC. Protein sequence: CATSELGTTGDEQFF.

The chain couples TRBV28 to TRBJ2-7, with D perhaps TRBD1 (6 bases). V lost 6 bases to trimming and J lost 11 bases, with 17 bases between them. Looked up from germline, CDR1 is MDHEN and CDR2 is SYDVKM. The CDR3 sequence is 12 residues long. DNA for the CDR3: TGTGCCAGCAGAAACCTCCAGGGGACGGAGTACTTC. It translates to CASRNLQGTEYF.

The CDR3 sequence is CASSLVWANSPLHF. CDR3 DNA sequence: TGTGCCAGCAGCTTAGTTTGGGCCAATTCACCCCTCCACTTT. The chain recombines TRBV7-2 with TRBJ1-6, with unresolved D. V was clipped by 1 base and J by 7 bases, with 8 bases between them. In germline, CDR1 is SGHTA, CDR2 FQGNSA. The CDR3 covers 14 residues.

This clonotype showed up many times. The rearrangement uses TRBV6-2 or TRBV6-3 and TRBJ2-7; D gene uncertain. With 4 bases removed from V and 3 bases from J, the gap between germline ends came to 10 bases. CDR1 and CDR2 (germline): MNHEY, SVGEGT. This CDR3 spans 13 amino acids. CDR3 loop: CASSSTDNYEQYF. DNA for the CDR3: TGTGCCAGCAGTTCTACTGATAACTACGAGCAGTACTTC.

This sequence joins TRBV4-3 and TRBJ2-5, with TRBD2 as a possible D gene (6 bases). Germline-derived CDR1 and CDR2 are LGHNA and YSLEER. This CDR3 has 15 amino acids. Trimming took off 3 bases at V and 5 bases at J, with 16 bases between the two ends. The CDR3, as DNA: TGCGCCAGCAGCCACACCAGAGTCGGGGGTGAGACCCAGTACTTC. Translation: CASSHTRVGGETQYF.

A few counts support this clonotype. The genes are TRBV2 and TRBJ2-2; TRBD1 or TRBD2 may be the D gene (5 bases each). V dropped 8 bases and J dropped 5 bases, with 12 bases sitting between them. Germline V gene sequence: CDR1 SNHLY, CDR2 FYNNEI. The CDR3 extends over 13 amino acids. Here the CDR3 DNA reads TGTGCCAGCGGGGACCCTCGAACCGGGGAGCTGTTTTTT. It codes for CASGDPRTGELFF. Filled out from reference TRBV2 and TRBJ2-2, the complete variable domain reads EPEVTQTPSHQVTQMGQEVILRCVPISNHLYFYWYRQILGQKVEFLVSFYNNEISEKSEIFDDQFSVERPDGSNFTLKIRSTKLEDSAMYFCASGDPRTGELFFGEGSRLTVL.

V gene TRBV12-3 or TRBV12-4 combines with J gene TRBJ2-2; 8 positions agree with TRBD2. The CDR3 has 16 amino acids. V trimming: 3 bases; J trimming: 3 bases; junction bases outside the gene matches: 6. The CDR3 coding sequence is TGTGCCAGCAGTTTTAAGAGCGGGGGAGACACCGGGGAGCTGTTTTTT. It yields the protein CASSFKSGGDTGELFF.

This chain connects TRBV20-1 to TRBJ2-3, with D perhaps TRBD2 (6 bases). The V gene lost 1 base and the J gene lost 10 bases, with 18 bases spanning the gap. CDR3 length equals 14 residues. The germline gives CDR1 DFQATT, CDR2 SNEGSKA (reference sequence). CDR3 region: CSARAPKEGTAQYF. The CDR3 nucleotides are TGCAGTGCTAGAGCCCCCAAGGAGGGTACTGCGCAGTATTTT.

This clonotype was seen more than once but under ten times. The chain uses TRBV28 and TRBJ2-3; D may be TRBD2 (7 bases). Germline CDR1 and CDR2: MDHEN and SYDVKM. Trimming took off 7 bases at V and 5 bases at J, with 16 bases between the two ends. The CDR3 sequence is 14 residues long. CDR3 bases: TGTGCCAGCAATCACAGGGAGGGTGTAGATACGCAGTATTTT. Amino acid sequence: CASNHREGVDTQYF.

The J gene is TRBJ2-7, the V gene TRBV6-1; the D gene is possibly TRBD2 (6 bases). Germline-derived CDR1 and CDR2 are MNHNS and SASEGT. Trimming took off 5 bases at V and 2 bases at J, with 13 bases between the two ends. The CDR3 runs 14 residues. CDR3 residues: CASSTPGLTYEQYF. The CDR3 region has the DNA TGTGCCAGCAGTACGCCGGGACTCACCTACGAGCAGTACTTC.

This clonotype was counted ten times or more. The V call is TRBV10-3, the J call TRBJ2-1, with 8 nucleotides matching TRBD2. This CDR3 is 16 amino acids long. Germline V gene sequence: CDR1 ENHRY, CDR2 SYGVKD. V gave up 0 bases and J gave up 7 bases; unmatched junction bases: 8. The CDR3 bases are TGTGCCATCAGTGAGTCTCTTGGACTAGCAACAAATGAGCAGTTCTTC. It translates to CAISESLGLATNEQFF.

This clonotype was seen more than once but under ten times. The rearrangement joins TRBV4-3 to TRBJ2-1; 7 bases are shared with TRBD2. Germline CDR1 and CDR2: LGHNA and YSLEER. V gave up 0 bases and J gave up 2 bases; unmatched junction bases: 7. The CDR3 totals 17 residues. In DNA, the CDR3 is TGCGCCAGCAGCCAAGATCGGTGGGGGGGTCCCTACAATGAGCAGTTCTTC. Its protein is CASSQDRWGGPYNEQFF.

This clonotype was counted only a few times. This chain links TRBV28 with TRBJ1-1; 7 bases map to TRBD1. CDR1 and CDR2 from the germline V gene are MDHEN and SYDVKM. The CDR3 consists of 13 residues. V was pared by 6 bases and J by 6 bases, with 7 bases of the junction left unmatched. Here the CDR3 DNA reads TGTGCCAGCAGGCCCCCTGACAGGGCTGAAGCTTTCTTT. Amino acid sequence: CASRPPDRAEAFF.

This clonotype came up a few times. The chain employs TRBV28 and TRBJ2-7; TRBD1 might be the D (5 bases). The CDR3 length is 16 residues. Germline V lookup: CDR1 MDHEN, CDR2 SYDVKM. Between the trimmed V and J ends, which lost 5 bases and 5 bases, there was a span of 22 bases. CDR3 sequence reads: CASSRSLAGFRNEQYF. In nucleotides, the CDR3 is TGTGCCAGCAGTAGGAGCTTGGCAGGGTTTCGCAACGAGCAGTACTTC.

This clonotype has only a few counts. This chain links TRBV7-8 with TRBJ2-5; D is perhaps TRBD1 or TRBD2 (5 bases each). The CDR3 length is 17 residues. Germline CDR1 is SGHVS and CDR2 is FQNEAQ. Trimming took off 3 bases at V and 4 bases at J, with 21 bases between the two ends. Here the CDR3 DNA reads TGTGCCAGCAGCTTTGGGGGTTCGATGAGGTATCGAGAGACCCAGTACTTC. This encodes CASSFGGSMRYRETQYF.

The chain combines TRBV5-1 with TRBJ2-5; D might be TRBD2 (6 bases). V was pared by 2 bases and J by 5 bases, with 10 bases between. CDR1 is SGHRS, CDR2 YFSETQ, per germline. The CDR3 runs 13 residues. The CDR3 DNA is TGCGCCAGCAGCTTTCGGGGGATGGAGACCCAGTACTTC. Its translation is CASSFRGMETQYF.

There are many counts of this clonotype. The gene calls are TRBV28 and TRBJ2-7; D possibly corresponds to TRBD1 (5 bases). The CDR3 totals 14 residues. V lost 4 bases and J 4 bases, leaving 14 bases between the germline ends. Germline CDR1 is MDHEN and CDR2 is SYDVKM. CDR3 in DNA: TGTGCCAGCAGTTACCTAGGGGCAGCATACGAGCAGTACTTC. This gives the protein CASSYLGAAYEQYF. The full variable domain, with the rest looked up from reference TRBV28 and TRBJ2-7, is DVKVTQSSRYLVKRTGEKVFLECVQDMDHENMFWYRQDPGLGLRLIYFSYDVKMKEKGDIPEGYSVSREKKERFSLILESASTNQTSMYLCASSYLGAAYEQYFGPGTRLTVT.

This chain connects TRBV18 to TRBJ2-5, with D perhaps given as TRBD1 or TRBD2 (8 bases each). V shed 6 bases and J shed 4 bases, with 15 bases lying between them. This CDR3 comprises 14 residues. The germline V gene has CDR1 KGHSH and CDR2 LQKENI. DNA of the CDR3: TGTGCCAGCTCTCCGGGGGGGACAGGAGAGACCCAGTACTTC. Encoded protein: CASSPGGTGETQYF. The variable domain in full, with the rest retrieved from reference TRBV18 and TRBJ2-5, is NAGVMQNPRHLVRRRGQEARLRCSPMKGHSHVYWYRQLPEEGLKFMVYLQKENIIDESGMPKERFSAEFPKEGPSILRIQQVVRGDSAAYFCASSPGGTGETQYFGPGTRLLVL.

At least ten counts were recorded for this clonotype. CDR3 bases: TGCAGCGTTGACTCCCCAAGGGAGACCCAGTACTTC. Translating gives CSVDSPRETQYF. The chain employs TRBV29-1 and TRBJ2-5; D not certain. Germline CDR1 is SQVTM and CDR2 is ANQGSEA. This CDR3 has 12 amino acids. V was cut by 3 bases and J by 5 bases, with 10 bases left in between.

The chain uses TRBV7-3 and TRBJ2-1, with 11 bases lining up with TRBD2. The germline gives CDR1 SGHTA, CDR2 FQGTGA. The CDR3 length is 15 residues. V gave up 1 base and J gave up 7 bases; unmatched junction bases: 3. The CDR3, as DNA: TGTGCCAGCAGCTTAATAGCGGGGGGGCAGAATGAGCAGTTCTTC. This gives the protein CASSLIAGGQNEQFF.

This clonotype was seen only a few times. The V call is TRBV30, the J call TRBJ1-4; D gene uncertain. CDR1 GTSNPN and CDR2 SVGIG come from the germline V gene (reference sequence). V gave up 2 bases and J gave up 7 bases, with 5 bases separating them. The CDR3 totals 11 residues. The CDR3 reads CAWSPGEKLFF. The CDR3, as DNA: TGTGCCTGGAGTCCGGGTGAAAAACTGTTTTTT.